Listed below are T cell receptor beta chains from one sample, sequenced in a study of blood T cell repertoires in COVID-19. The assay was immunoSEQ multiplex PCR, and TCRdb's table has in-frame clones only and misses some. The table includes roughly 120,000 clones, around 90% detected once. The sequenced material came from peripheral blood. These receptors were collected from a human donor in a cohort sampled during active COVID-19. Both conserved end residues are part of each CDR3. The D gene is left open where the match is weak. For some rows the clone size is stated as once, few or many, or as a class when expanded; others skip it.

j_call | v_call | clone_size | d_call | cdr3_aa | cdr3_nt
TRBJ2-3 | TRBV25-1 | NA | NA | CASTPGAPDTQYF | TGTGCCAGCACCCCAGGGGCCCCAGATACGCAGTATTTT
TRBJ1-4 | TRBV18 | NA | TRBD1 | CASSQMTGGSNEKLFF | TGTGCCAGCTCACAAATGACAGGGGGCTCTAATGAAAAACTGTTTTTT
TRBJ1-2 | TRBV5-6 | NA | TRBD1 | CASSFDRGRYGGYTF | TGTGCCAGCAGCTTCGACAGGGGCAGGTATGGTGGCTACACCTTC
TRBJ1-2 | TRBV9 | NA | NA | CASSATGLGEIYGYTF | TGTGCCAGCAGCGCAACGGGACTCGGGGAAATCTATGGCTACACCTTC
TRBJ2-5 | TRBV9 | few | TRBD2 | CASSPRLAGTQYF | TGTGCCAGCAGCCCTAGACTAGCGGGCACCCAGTACTTC
TRBJ2-5 | TRBV10-3 | once | NA | CAIRGEETQYF | TGTGCCATCAGAGGGGAAGAGACCCAGTACTTC
TRBJ2-3 | TRBV6-1 | NA | TRBD2 | CASSAAAAGGPADTQYF | TGTGCCAGCAGTGCGGCGGCGGCGGGGGGGCCCGCAGATACGCAGTATTTT
TRBJ1-1 | TRBV5-6 | NA | TRBD1 | CASTQTGASTEAFF | TGTGCCAGCACCCAGACAGGGGCGAGCACTGAAGCTTTCTTT
TRBJ2-2 | TRBV6-2/TRBV6-3 | NA | NA | CASSLTGNTGELFF | TGTGCCAGCAGTTTGACAGGGAACACCGGGGAGCTGTTTTTT
TRBJ1-5 | TRBV19 | NA | NA | CASSIRSGGGLNQPQHF | TGTGCCAGTAGTATTCGATCGGGAGGTGGGCTCAATCAGCCCCAGCATTTT
TRBJ2-7 | TRBV5-6 | NA | TRBD1 | CASSLLRDRASYEQYF | TGTGCCAGCAGCTTACTCCGGGACAGGGCCTCCTACGAGCAGTACTTC
TRBJ2-1 | TRBV9 | NA | NA | CASSVDPGVDNEQFF | TGTGCCAGCAGCGTGGACCCCGGGGTTGACAATGAGCAGTTCTTC
TRBJ1-2 | TRBV10-3 | NA | NA | CAISDPYKRSDYGYTF | TGTGCCATCAGTGACCCTTATAAGAGAAGCGACTATGGCTACACCTTC
TRBJ1-1 | TRBV6-5 | NA | NA | CASRDAGRSTEAFF | TGTGCCAGCAGGGATGCGGGCAGGAGCACTGAAGCTTTCTTT
TRBJ2-2 | TRBV18 | few | NA | CASSPIVPDQGTGELFF | TGTGCCAGCTCACCGATAGTGCCGGACCAGGGCACCGGGGAGCTGTTTTTT
TRBJ2-1 | TRBV11-2 | NA | TRBD2 | CASSLDGASGRVEQFF | TGTGCCAGCAGCTTAGATGGGGCTAGCGGGAGAGTGGAGCAGTTCTTC
TRBJ2-3 | TRBV19 | NA | TRBD2 | CASSETGLAPRDTQYF | TGTGCCAGTAGCGAAACGGGACTAGCCCCGCGAGATACGCAGTATTTT
TRBJ1-1 | TRBV28 | once | TRBD1 | CASSLLGQGASAFF | TGTGCCAGCAGTTTATTGGGACAGGGGGCGTCAGCTTTCTTT
TRBJ1-4 | TRBV7-2 | NA | NA | CASSLAGGGQGIGKLFF | TGTGCCAGCAGCTTAGCGGGGGGAGGGCAGGGAATAGGAAAACTGTTTTTT
TRBJ1-1 | TRBV19 | NA | TRBD1 | CASSIARGLNEAFF | TGTGCCAGTAGTATAGCAAGGGGGCTAAATGAAGCTTTCTTT
TRBJ2-5 | TRBV12-5 | NA | NA | CASGLSMHTGIGETQYF | TGTGCTAGTGGTTTGTCCATGCACACAGGGATCGGGGAGACCCAGTACTTC
TRBJ2-5 | TRBV5-4 | NA | TRBD1 | CASSRTGVETQYF | TGTGCCAGCAGCCGGACAGGGGTGGAGACCCAGTACTTC
TRBJ2-3 | TRBV4-1 | NA | NA | CASSQEYRAFLDTQYF | TGCGCCAGCAGCCAAGAGTACAGGGCGTTTTTAGATACGCAGTATTTT
TRBJ2-3 | TRBV19 | NA | TRBD2 | CASSVFGAGGDTDTQYF | TGTGCCAGTAGTGTTTTCGGAGCGGGAGGAGATACAGATACGCAGTATTTT
TRBJ2-2 | TRBV5-1 | NA | TRBD1 | CASSLTGTGPTGELFF | TGCGCCAGCAGCTTAACGGGGACAGGGCCCACCGGGGAGCTGTTTTTT
TRBJ2-1 | TRBV20-1 | NA | TRBD1 | CSALRQGVFF | TGCAGTGCCTTACGACAGGGGGTGTTCTTC
TRBJ2-7 | TRBV6-6 | NA | NA | CASSPMGDPSYEQYF | TGTGCCAGCAGCCCGATGGGAGACCCGTCCTACGAGCAGTACTTC
TRBJ1-2 | TRBV7-8 | NA | NA | CASSPPGLYGYTF | TGTGCCAGCAGCCCGCCGGGGTTGTACGGCTACACCTTC
TRBJ2-2 | TRBV2 | NA | NA | CASSDLRPSAGELFF | TGTGCCAGCAGTGACCTACGACCTAGCGCCGGGGAGCTGTTTTTT
TRBJ1-1 | TRBV5-5 | NA | NA | CASSLVRYNTEAFF | TGTGCCAGCAGCTTGGTCAGGTACAACACTGAAGCTTTCTTT
TRBJ1-2 | TRBV7-9 | NA | NA | CASSEDLGGYTF | TGTGCCAGCAGCGAGGATCTCGGAGGCTACACCTTC
TRBJ1-2 | TRBV6-1 | NA | NA | CASSEAWLIYEGYTF | TGTGCCAGCAGTGAAGCATGGTTGATCTATGAAGGCTACACCTTC
TRBJ2-5 | TRBV7-6 | NA | NA | CASSSQTGYGQETQYF | TGTGCCAGCAGCTCCCAAACAGGGTACGGCCAAGAGACCCAGTACTTC
TRBJ1-2 | TRBV7-2 | once | NA | CASSLGGHPIYTF | TGTGCCAGCAGCCTCGGTGGACACCCGATCTACACCTTC
TRBJ2-7 | TRBV11-2 | NA | NA | CASSLDLEQYF | TGTGCCAGCAGCTTAGATCTCGAGCAGTACTTC
TRBJ1-6 | TRBV9 | NA | TRBD1 | CASSPRDRGSYNSPLHF | TGTGCCAGCAGCCCCCGGGACAGGGGGTCCTATAATTCACCCCTCCACTTT
TRBJ2-3 | TRBV28 | NA | NA | CASSLFGEGTDTQYF | TGTGCCAGCAGCCTCTTCGGTGAGGGCACAGATACGCAGTATTTT
TRBJ2-1 | TRBV19 | NA | TRBD1 | CASSSQGARYNEQFF | TGTGCCAGTAGCTCTCAGGGGGCGCGGTACAATGAGCAGTTCTTC
TRBJ2-5 | TRBV15 | NA | NA | CATSSGVRETQYF | TGTGCCACCAGCAGCGGGGTGAGGGAGACCCAGTACTTC
TRBJ2-2 | TRBV7-3 | NA | TRBD2 | CASSILAGNTGELFF | TGTGCCAGCAGCATCTTAGCGGGGAACACCGGGGAGCTGTTTTTT